This record looks at one TCR beta chain sequence and its context. Germline CDR1 reads SGHDT; CDR2 reads YYEEEE. This CDR3 comprises 14 residues. V was cut by 3 bases and J by 3 bases, with 12 bases left in between. The method was immunoSEQ multiplex PCR; TCRdb's version includes in-frame clones alone and lacks a portion of them. The table has roughly 44,000 clones, about nine tenths seen once. These data are taken from a study of OX40 agonist ivuxolimab in advanced cancers. The sampling schedule covered blood at baseline, cycle 4 day 1, and cycle 7 day 1. The sample in question was CD4+ or CD8+ T cells sorted from blood, obtained in a trial of the OX40 agonist ivuxolimab. The chain combines TRBV5-6 with TRBJ2-5; no clear D gene. This clonotype was obtained from an adult with an advanced solid tumor such as melanoma, head and neck, liver or kidney cancer. CDR3 sequence: CASSSSGREETQYF. The CDR3 coding sequence is TGTGCCAGCAGCTCCTCCGGTAGAGAAGAGACCCAGTACTTC.